The present entry profiles one T cell receptor (beta chain) with its context. Its cognate antigen is unknown. The authors built TCR beta libraries using iRepertoire HTBI primers and Arm-PCR of CDR3 regions. TCRdb processed the multiplex PCR reads anew with MiXCR; each CDR3 protein has one entry. In the table there are approximately 400,000 distinct CDR3 sequences, about 20% of which are singletons. The CDR3 runs to 16 residues. Trimming shortened V by 0 bases and J by 1 base, and 10 bases separated the two germline ends. The germline V gene encodes CDR1 MNHEY and CDR2 SVGEGT. This sample stems from a study of regulatory T cells in long-lasting Graves disease. Time point meaning: persistent/refractory GD, antithyroid drugs over 5 years with positive TRAb. From RNA extracted from PBMCs, the TCR library was made. General study results and limits: Graves' patients with persistent disease showed TCR diversity lower than patients newly diagnosed.

The TCR sequence derives from a female donor with Graves disease. This specimen was peripheral blood mononuclear cells (PBMCs), taken when the disease was refractory, from a patient treated with antithyroid drugs. The chain employs TRBV6-2 or TRBV6-3 and TRBJ2-1, with D maybe TRBD2 (6 bases). The CDR3 region has the DNA TGTGCCAGCAGTTACTCTAGCGGTGGATCCTACAATGAGCAGTTCTTC. This encodes CASSYSSGGSYNEQFF.